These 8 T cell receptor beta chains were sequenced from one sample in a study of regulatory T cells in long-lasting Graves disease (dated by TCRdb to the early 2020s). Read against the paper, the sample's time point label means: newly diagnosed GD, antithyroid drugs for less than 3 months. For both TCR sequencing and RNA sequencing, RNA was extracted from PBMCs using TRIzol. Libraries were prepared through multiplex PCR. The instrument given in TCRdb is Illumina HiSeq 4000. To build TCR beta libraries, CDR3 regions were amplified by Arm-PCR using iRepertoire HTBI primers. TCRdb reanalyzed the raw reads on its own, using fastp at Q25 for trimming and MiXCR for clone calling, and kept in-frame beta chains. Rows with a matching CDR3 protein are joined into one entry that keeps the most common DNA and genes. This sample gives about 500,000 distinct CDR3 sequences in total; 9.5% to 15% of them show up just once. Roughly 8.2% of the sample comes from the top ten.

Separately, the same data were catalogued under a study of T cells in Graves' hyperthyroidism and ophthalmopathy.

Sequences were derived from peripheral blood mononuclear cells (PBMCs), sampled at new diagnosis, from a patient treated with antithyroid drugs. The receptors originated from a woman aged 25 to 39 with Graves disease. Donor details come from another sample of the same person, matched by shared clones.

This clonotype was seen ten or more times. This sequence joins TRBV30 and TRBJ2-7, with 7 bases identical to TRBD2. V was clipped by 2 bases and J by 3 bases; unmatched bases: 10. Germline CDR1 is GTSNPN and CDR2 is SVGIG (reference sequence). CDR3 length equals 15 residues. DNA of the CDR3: TGTGCCTGGAGTCATAGTTGGGGGAGGGTCTACGAGCAGTACTTC. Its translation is CAWSHSWGRVYEQYF.

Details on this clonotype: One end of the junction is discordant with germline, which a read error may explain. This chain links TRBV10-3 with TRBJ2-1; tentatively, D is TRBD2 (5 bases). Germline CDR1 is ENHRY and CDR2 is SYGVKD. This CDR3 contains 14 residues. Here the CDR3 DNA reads TGTGCCATCAGTGAGTCTGGACTTTACAATGAGCAGTCCTTC. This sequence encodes CAISESGLYNEQSF.

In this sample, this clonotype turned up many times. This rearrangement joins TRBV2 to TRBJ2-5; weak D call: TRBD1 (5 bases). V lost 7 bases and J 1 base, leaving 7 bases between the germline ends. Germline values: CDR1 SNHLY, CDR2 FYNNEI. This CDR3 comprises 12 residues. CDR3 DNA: TGTGCCAGCAAGGGGTTCCAAGAGACCCAGTACTTC. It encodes CASKGFQETQYF.

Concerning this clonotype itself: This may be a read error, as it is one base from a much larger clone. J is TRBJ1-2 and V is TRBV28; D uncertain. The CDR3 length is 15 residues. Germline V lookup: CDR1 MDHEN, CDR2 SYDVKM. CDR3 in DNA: TGTGCCAGCGGTTTATCTTTCCGGCTTTTCCATGGCTACACCTTC. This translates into CASGLSFRLFHGYTF.

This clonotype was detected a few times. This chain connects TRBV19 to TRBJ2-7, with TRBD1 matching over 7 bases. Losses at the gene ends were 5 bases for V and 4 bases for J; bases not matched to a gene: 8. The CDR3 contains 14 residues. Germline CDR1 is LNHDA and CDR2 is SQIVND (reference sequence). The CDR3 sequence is CASSPRGQRYEQYF. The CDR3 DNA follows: TGTGCCAGTAGTCCCCGGGGACAGAGGTACGAGCAGTACTTC.

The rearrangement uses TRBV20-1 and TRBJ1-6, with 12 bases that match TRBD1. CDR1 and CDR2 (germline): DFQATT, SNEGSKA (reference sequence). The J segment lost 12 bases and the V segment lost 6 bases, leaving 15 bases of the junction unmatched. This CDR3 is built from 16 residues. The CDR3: CSAAKLRDRGLGPLHF. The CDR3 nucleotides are TGCAGTGCCGCGAAACTCCGGGACAGGGGGCTAGGACCCCTCCACTTT.

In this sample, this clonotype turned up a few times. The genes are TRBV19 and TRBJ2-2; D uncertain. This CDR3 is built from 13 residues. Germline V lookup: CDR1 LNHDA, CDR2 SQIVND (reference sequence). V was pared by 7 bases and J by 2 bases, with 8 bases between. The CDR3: CASISPNTGELFF. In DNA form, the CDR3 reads TGTGCCAGTATTTCCCCTAACACCGGGGAGCTGTTTTTT.

The CDR3, as DNA: TGCAGCGTGGTAGGACTGCTGAACTCTGGGGCCAACGTCCTGACTTTC. Amino acid sequence: CSVVGLLNSGANVLTF. The rearrangement links TRBV29-1 to TRBJ2-6; possibly TRBD2 for D (5 bases). Per germline, CDR1 SQVTM and CDR2 ANQGSEA. This CDR3 region has 16 residues. Deletions cut 6 bases from V and 0 bases from J, with 15 bases between.